This T cell receptor (beta chain) was sequenced during a study of shared clonotypes between healthy human individuals. About the study: Plates per donor: three CD4 naive, three CD4 memory, two CD8 naive, one CD8 memory. Study-level results: Clonotypes shared by all four sorted-subset donors had higher generation probabilities than non-shared clonotypes.

The donor cohort consisted entirely of Caucasian adults residing in Nashville, Tennessee. This clone has just one count. Its cognate antigen is unknown. The sample contains more than one DNA sequence encoding this CDR3. The CDR3 length is 14 residues. The germline V gene has CDR1 SGDLS and CDR2 YYNGEE. The V gene lost 2 bases and the J gene lost 2 bases, with 10 bases spanning the gap. Sequenced by immunoSEQ multiplex PCR; TCRdb stores in-frame clones only, minus some. The data show about 1.5 million clones, 95% to 99% seen once. Specimen: naive CD4+ T cells sorted from blood. Specified subset: CD45RA+ positively selected. The sequence was obtained from a man aged 30 to 39 in good health. The chain employs TRBV9 and TRBJ1-2, with D possibly being TRBD1 (5 bases). The CDR3 nucleotides are TGTGCCAGCAGCGTCGGTCGGGGGAACTATGGCTACACCTTC. Encoded protein: CASSVGRGNYGYTF.